The rows below give T cell receptor beta chains drawn from one sample of a study of shared clonotypes between healthy human individuals. TCRdb keeps only in-frame clones here, not all; method: immunoSEQ multiplex PCR. Of about 2 million clones in the sample, about 95% were seen once. Sequencing was carried out using naive CD8+ T cells sorted from blood. The receptors were gathered from a man between 18 and 29 years old in good health. The conserved cysteine and the conserved F or W are not part of the CDR3 here. The order of the fields is J gene, V gene, CDR3 protein.

>TRBJ1-2|TRBV11-2
ASSLAGSGYT
>TRBJ2-2|TRBV5-1
ASSLATKGVVGAGELF
>TRBJ1-5|TRBV28
ASSPISPAQGDQPQH
>TRBJ2-1|TRBV7-9
ASSSQYNEQF
>TRBJ2-2|TRBV7-3
ASSRTGITGELF
>TRBJ2-7|TRBV7-8
ASSLAAVNSYEQY
>TRBJ2-7|TRBV5-6
ASSYDSGTSGGRSYEQY
>TRBJ2-7|TRBV13
ASSLDGAPEQY
>TRBJ2-7|TRBV29-1
SEPNVGLMAYEQY
>TRBJ2-1|TRBV11-2
ASSYLLPQGGYNEQF
>TRBJ2-4|TRBV5-1
ASSLGSATKNIQY
>TRBJ1-4|TRBV6-5
ASRERTGPNEKLF
>TRBJ2-2|TRBV7-9
ASSLPGEHTGELF
>TRBJ2-1|TRBV15
ATSPGLAGNEQF
>TRBJ2-1|TRBV4-3
ASSQEWSSGSYNEQF
>TRBJ2-7|TRBV18
ASSPGQGAYEQY
>TRBJ2-3|TRBV14
ASSLRTRAQY
>TRBJ2-2|TRBV6-5
ASSYSGEGTGELF
>TRBJ2-5|TRBV4-2
ASSQEFSGLQETQY
>TRBJ2-3|TRBV18
ASSPQGHLKDYEDTQY
>TRBJ2-5|TRBV6-5
ASSYVGTEETQY
>TRBJ2-2|TRBV27
ASSLSLDEAGELF
>TRBJ1-4|TRBV15
ATSPLGSFEKLF
>TRBJ2-1|TRBV9
ASSAPAGGNEQF
>TRBJ1-2|TRBV10-3
AISYPGQGWDYGYT
>TRBJ2-3|TRBV2
ASSGGLAGYTDTQY
>TRBJ2-1|TRBV6-1
ASSASGGDSYNEQF
>TRBJ2-7|TRBV7-6
ASSSHPGEGAYEQY
>TRBJ2-5|TRBV9
ASSVWLDETQY
>TRBJ1-3|TRBV29-1
SVVGISSGNTIY
>TRBJ2-3|TRBV5-1
ASSLTGLAASTDTQY
>TRBJ2-5|TRBV9
ASSSFGLAGETQY
>TRBJ2-1|TRBV27
ASGGAPYNEQF
>TRBJ2-7|TRBV14
ASSQGKGSYEQY
>TRBJ2-7|TRBV2
ASLAGGYEQY
>TRBJ2-3|TRBV11-2
ASGGGRTDTQY
>TRBJ2-1|TRBV4-1
ASSHAAVGNEQF
>TRBJ2-1|TRBV25-1
ASSERGVLAGGYNEQF
>TRBJ2-3|TRBV4-1
ASSLGDTQY
>TRBJ1-1|TRBV2
ASSEMVNTEAF
>TRBJ1-6|TRBV9
ASSVGGGTPLH
>TRBJ2-7|TRBV4-3
ASSQDVGGGDEQY
>TRBJ2-7|TRBV6-1
ASSEWIGTGDGEQY
>TRBJ2-7|TRBV4-1
ASSQEGAGYPYEQY
>TRBJ1-5|TRBV13
ASSQRDNFNQPQH